The 9 T cell receptor beta chains below were found in one sample sequenced in a study of T cell changes during pregnancy in multiple sclerosis. Using immunoSEQ multiplex PCR, the repertoire was profiled, and TCRdb retains in-frame clones only, with some absent. This table has 65,000 to 90,000 clones, roughly nine tenths appearing once. Sequenced here: PBMCs, sampled in the first trimester of pregnancy. The source is a female donor in good health, serving as a control in a pregnancy study. Some clones in this sample may be carry-over from other donors' samples.

CDR3 loop: CASSLAQGIAAGELFF. The DNA for the CDR3 is TGCGCCAGCAGCTTGGCACAGGGGATCGCTGCCGGGGAGCTGTTTTTT. This rearrangement joins TRBV5-1 to TRBJ2-2; 7 bases map to TRBD1. The V and J ends lost 0 bases and 6 bases, in that order; junction bases with no gene match: 8. CDR3 length: 16 amino acids. CDR1 SGHRS and CDR2 YFSETQ come from the germline V gene.

J is TRBJ2-3 and V is TRBV10-3; TRBD2 might be the D (5 bases). The CDR3 contains 13 residues. Per germline, CDR1 ENHRY and CDR2 SYGVKD. Trimming cost V 10 bases and J 2 bases, with 13 bases left between them. CDR3 protein: CATGESHTDTQYF. CDR3 DNA: TGTGCCACCGGGGAGAGCCACACAGATACGCAGTATTTT.

The chain employs TRBV11-1 and TRBJ1-2; perhaps TRBD1 as D (5 bases). Germline V gives CDR1 SGHAT, CDR2 FQDESV (reference sequence). Trimming took off 5 bases at V and 1 base at J, with 8 bases between the two ends. The CDR3 extends over 13 amino acids. In DNA, the CDR3 is TGTGCCAGCAGCAATCAGGGTAACTATGGCTACACCTTC. Amino acid sequence: CASSNQGNYGYTF. The variable domain in full, completed from reference TRBV11-1 and TRBJ1-2, reads EAEVAQSPRYKITEKSQAVAFWCDPISGHATLYWYRQILGQGPELLVQFQDESVVDDSQLPKDRFSAERLKGVDSTLKIQPAELGDSAMYLCASSNQGNYGYTFGSGTRLTVV.

There are a few counts of this clone. The chain combines TRBV7-9 with TRBJ1-2, with TRBD1 as a possible D gene (6 bases). V gave up 0 bases and J gave up 3 bases, with 8 bases separating them. Germline assignment: CDR1 SEHNR and CDR2 FQNEAQ (reference sequence). This CDR3 has 14 amino acids. CDR3 residues: CASSLAGQYYGYTF. DNA of the CDR3: TGTGCCAGCAGCTTAGCTGGACAGTACTATGGCTACACCTTC.

The chain joins TRBV25-1 to TRBJ2-7, with TRBD2 matching 10 bases. The CDR3 has 14 residues. With 7 bases clipped from V and 2 bases from J, the junction kept 5 bases outside the gene matches. CDR1 and CDR2 (germline): MGHDK, SYGVNS. The CDR3, as DNA: TGTGCCAGCACTTTCAGCGGGAGGGCCTACGAGCAGTACTTC. Residues: CASTFSGRAYEQYF.

The CDR3, as DNA: TGTGCCAGCAGCCATTCTTTAGGTCTAGCGAACACCGGGGAGCTGTTTTTT. Its translation is CASSHSLGLANTGELFF. The chain couples TRBV7-8 to TRBJ2-2; no reliable D call. The CDR3 runs 17 residues. Germline V gives CDR1 SGHVS, CDR2 FQNEAQ. Trimming took 5 bases from V and 0 from J, leaving 16 bases between them.

This rearrangement joins TRBV21-1 to TRBJ1-1; the table's D call of TRBD1 was not tested on the DNA. TRBV21-1 represents a pseudogene. CDR3 size: 16 residues. This chain's CDR3 is CASSKDRGRIVTEAFF. DNA for the CDR3: TGTGCCAGCAGCAAAGACAGGGGGCGAATAGTCACTGAAGCTTTCTTT.

The chain recombines TRBV27 with TRBJ2-5; D may be TRBD2 (5 bases). V lost 2 bases and J lost 4, with 5 bases in between. Germline CDR1 MNHEY, CDR2 SMNVEV (reference sequence). The CDR3 contains 12 residues. DNA for the CDR3: TGTGCCAGCAGTTTACGGGGAGAGACCCAGTACTTC. This gives the protein CASSLRGETQYF.

The chain has TRBV28 and TRBJ2-7; tentatively, D is TRBD2 (5 bases). This CDR3 has 14 residues. Trimming took off 5 bases at V and 1 base at J, with 12 bases between the two ends. Germline V gene data show CDR1 as MDHEN and CDR2 as SYDVKM. CDR3 in DNA: TGTGCCAGCAGTCCTATAGCGTATTCCTACGAGCAGTACTTC. It translates to CASSPIAYSYEQYF.